This passage covers 22 T cell receptor beta chains from one sample sequenced in a study of naive and memory T cell subsets. The beta constant-region primer was an equimolar mix of two oligonucleotides covering TRBC1 and TRBC2. TCRdb re-derived calls from the UMI-ligation and nested PCR reads in MiXCR, one entry per CDR3 protein. Of some 85,000 distinct CDR3 sequences detected, about 12% appear once; the ten largest clones hold approximately 0.94%. Sequencing was done on a sample of central memory CD4+ T cells from blood. Every receptor here comes from a human donor in good health.

This clonotype has more than one count but fewer than ten. This chain uses TRBV6-5 with TRBJ2-3; 7 bases align to TRBD2. Germline assignment: CDR1 MNHEY and CDR2 SVGAGI. The CDR3 spans 18 residues. The trim removed 4 bases at V and 2 bases at J, leaving 15 bases unmatched. CDR3 in DNA: TGTGCCAGCAGTTTAGGGCGGAAGACTAGCCCATTCACAGATACGCAGTATTTT. Its translation: CASSLGRKTSPFTDTQYF.

A few counts support this clonotype. J is TRBJ2-1 and V is TRBV7-2, with 7 nucleotides matching TRBD1. Losses at the gene ends were 5 bases for V and 3 bases for J; bases not matched to a gene: 7. This CDR3 is 15 amino acids long. CDR1 and CDR2 (germline): SGHTA, FQGNSA. CDR3: CASSPRQGSYNEQFF. CDR3 nucleotide sequence: TGTGCCAGCAGCCCTAGACAGGGAAGCTACAATGAGCAGTTCTTC.

This clonotype was counted many times. This chain uses TRBV7-2 with TRBJ2-7, with 7 nucleotides matching TRBD1. The CDR3 consists of 15 residues. The junction had 11 bases not matched to a gene; V was cut back by 6 bases and J by 3 bases. CDR1 SGHTA and CDR2 FQGNSA come from the germline V gene. The CDR3 DNA reads as TGTGCCAGCAGACAGGAACGGGACAGCCACTACGAGCAGTACTTC. It specifies CASRQERDSHYEQYF. The full variable domain, in which reference TRBV7-2 and TRBJ2-7 provide the parts outside the CDR3, is GAGVSQSPSNKVTEKGKDVELRCDPISGHTALYWYRQSLGQGLEFLIYFQGNSAPDKSGLPSDRFSAERTGGSVSTLTIQRTQQEDSAVYLCASRQERDSHYEQYFGPGTRLTVT.

This chain links TRBV29-1 with TRBJ2-3, with D possibly matching TRBD2 (6 bases). The CDR3 has 14 amino acids. V lost 4 bases and J 9 bases, leaving 20 bases between the germline ends. Looked up from germline, CDR1 is SQVTM and CDR2 is ANQGSEA. The CDR3 DNA sequence: TGCAGCGTTGCACTTGGCGGGGCTTCAGGGACGCAGTATTTT. Translated, it gives CSVALGGASGTQYF.

There are many counts of this clonotype. This chain's CDR3 is CASSLEVGRTYEQYF. The CDR3 DNA is TGTGCCAGCAGCCTAGAGGTTGGGAGAACCTACGAGCAGTACTTC. This chain uses TRBV7-9 with TRBJ2-7; a possible D gene is TRBD2 (5 bases). V lost 5 bases to trimming and J lost 2 bases, with 16 bases between them. The germline V gene has CDR1 SEHNR and CDR2 FQNEAQ (reference sequence). This CDR3 has 15 amino acids.

The chain joins TRBV2 to TRBJ2-1; TRBD2 agrees at 8 bases. V shed 8 bases and J 4 bases; nucleotides not matched to a gene: 4. Germline assignment: CDR1 SNHLY and CDR2 FYNNEI. The CDR3 spans 13 residues. This CDR3 reads CASELADYNEQFF. DNA for the CDR3: TGTGCCAGCGAACTAGCGGATTACAATGAGCAGTTCTTC.

This clonotype has a handful of counts. Here the CDR3 DNA reads TGTGCCAGCAGCCAAGTCGCGGGAGTTATCAATGAGCAGTTCTTC. It encodes CASSQVAGVINEQFF. The V gene is TRBV14, the J gene TRBJ2-1; 7 bases fit TRBD2. CDR1 and CDR2 (germline): SGHDN, FVKESK. The CDR3 totals 15 residues. Losses at the gene ends were 1 base for V and 6 bases for J; bases not matched to a gene: 6. Full variable domain (outside the CDR3, taken from reference TRBV14 and TRBJ2-1): EAGVTQFPSHSVIEKGQTVTLRCDPISGHDNLYWYRRVMGKEIKFLLHFVKESKQDESGMPNNRFLAERTGGTYSTLKVQPAELEDSGVYFCASSQVAGVINEQFFGPGTRLTVL.

This clonotype was counted between two and nine times. CDR3 amino acids: CASSGNRQETQYF. In DNA form, the CDR3 reads TGTGCCAGCAGTGGTAACAGACAAGAGACCCAGTACTTC. The V call is TRBV2, the J call TRBJ2-5; D is ambiguous. Germline CDR1 reads SNHLY; CDR2 reads FYNNEI. There are 13 residues in the CDR3. V was trimmed by 4 bases and J by 2 bases, leaving 8 bases between them.

This clonotype was observed many times. This chain joins TRBV7-9 and TRBJ1-2, with D unresolved. The CDR3 runs to 14 residues. Trimming cost V 1 base and J 2 bases, with 8 bases left between them. From germline, CDR1 is SEHNR and CDR2 FQNEAQ (reference sequence). The CDR3 loop reads CASSLGGENYGYTF. Here the CDR3 DNA reads TGTGCCAGCAGCTTAGGGGGAGAAAACTATGGCTACACCTTC.

This clonotype was seen many times. This sequence joins TRBV10-2 and TRBJ2-7; 8 bases line up with TRBD1. Germline assignment: CDR1 WSHSY and CDR2 SAAADI. There are 13 residues in the CDR3. J lost 2 bases, V lost 7 bases, and 4 bases had no gene match. CDR3 in DNA: TGCGCCAGCACACAGGGGGGAACCTACGAGCAGTACTTC. This sequence encodes CASTQGGTYEQYF.

The genes are TRBV4-1 and TRBJ1-5, with 8 bases identical to TRBD1. The CDR3 length is 14 residues. Germline V gene sequence: CDR1 MGHRA, CDR2 YSYEKL. V lost 5 bases to trimming and J lost 3 bases; unmatched junction nucleotides: 3. CDR3 DNA sequence: TGCGCCAGCAGCGCGGGACAGGTCAATCAGCCCCAGCATTTT. Protein sequence: CASSAGQVNQPQHF.

This clonotype was found a few times. J is TRBJ2-1 and V is TRBV9; 9 bases are a match to TRBD2. This CDR3 contains 16 residues. Germline lookup yields CDR1 SGDLS and CDR2 YYNGEE. J was trimmed by 6 bases and V by 0 bases; bases with no gene match: 7. This CDR3 reads CASSVGISGSLNEQFF. The CDR3 nucleotides read TGTGCCAGCAGCGTAGGAATTAGCGGGAGTCTCAATGAGCAGTTCTTC.

This clonotype was found a few times. The chain couples TRBV6-2 or TRBV6-3 to TRBJ2-1, with TRBD1 matching over 8 bases. The germline CDR1 and CDR2 sequences are MNHEY and SVGEGT. This CDR3 is built from 15 residues. The junction had 9 bases not matched to a gene; V was cut back by 5 bases and J by 6 bases. The CDR3 DNA reads TGTGCCAGCAGTCCCGGGACAGGTTTAAGCAATGAGCAGTTCTTC. This sequence encodes CASSPGTGLSNEQFF.

The V gene is TRBV10-2, the J gene TRBJ2-3; 7 nucleotides agree with TRBD2. Germline V gene data show CDR1 as WSHSY and CDR2 as SAAADI. The CDR3 totals 14 residues. V lost 6 bases to trimming and J lost 5 bases; unmatched junction nucleotides: 8. The CDR3 spells CASRGRERGDTQYF. In nucleotides, the CDR3 is TGCGCCAGCAGGGGGCGGGAGCGGGGAGATACGCAGTATTTT.

This clonotype was seen repeatedly, ten times or more. This chain connects TRBV20-1 to TRBJ2-3, with 10 nucleotides matching TRBD1. Looked up from germline, CDR1 is DFQATT and CDR2 is SNEGSKA (reference sequence). V lost 4 bases to trimming and J lost 1 base; unmatched junction nucleotides: 5. The CDR3 consists of 15 residues. The CDR3 DNA reads TGCAGTGCTATTTCCGGGACAGGGGGCACAGATACGCAGTATTTT. This encodes CSAISGTGGTDTQYF.

Ten or more counts support this clonotype. V is TRBV29-1 and J is TRBJ2-1; no reliable D call. V lost 2 bases to trimming and J lost 2 bases, with 7 bases between them. CDR3 size: 13 residues. Germline V lookup: CDR1 SQVTM, CDR2 ANQGSEA. The CDR3 sequence is CSVELRAYNEQFF. In DNA form, the CDR3 reads TGCAGCGTTGAACTGCGCGCCTACAATGAGCAGTTCTTC.

This clonotype has just a few counts. The rearrangement uses TRBV13 and TRBJ2-1, with D possibly being TRBD1 (5 bases). The length of the CDR3 is 15 residues. Germline CDR1 is PRHDT and CDR2 is FYEKMQ (reference sequence). Trimming removed 1 base from V and 4 bases from J, with 11 bases in between. The CDR3 nucleotides read TGTGCCAGCAGCTTAGACAGGTCTGGTTACAATGAGCAGTTCTTC. Encoded protein: CASSLDRSGYNEQFF.

This clonotype was found a few times. The chain links TRBV29-1 to TRBJ2-1; 10 bases agree with TRBD2. The CDR3 extends over 15 amino acids. The V gene's germline CDR1 is SQVTM and CDR2 ANQGSEA. Trimming at V came to 2 bases and at J to 4 bases, leaving 5 bases not matched to a gene. CDR3 region: CSVESNSGGYNEQFF. Here the CDR3 DNA reads TGCAGCGTTGAAAGTAATAGCGGGGGGTACAATGAGCAGTTCTTC.

The chain is built from TRBV10-3 and TRBJ1-2; TRBD1 might be the D (6 bases). Trimming pared 3 bases from V and 4 bases from J, leaving 12 bases between. The V gene's germline CDR1 is ENHRY and CDR2 SYGVKD. This CDR3 contains 14 residues. CDR3 amino acids: CAISEGQTVYGYTF. The CDR3 DNA reads as TGTGCCATCAGTGAAGGACAGACGGTCTATGGCTACACCTTC.

This clonotype was counted only a few times. This chain's CDR3 is CASSLLAGVPYEQYF. The DNA for the CDR3 is TGTGCCAGCAGTCTACTAGCGGGAGTACCCTACGAGCAGTACTTC. V and J are TRBV28 and TRBJ2-7; 11 bases fit TRBD2. The V gene's germline CDR1 is MDHEN and CDR2 SYDVKM. CDR3 size: 15 residues. V gave up 5 bases and J gave up 2 bases; unmatched junction bases: 5.

This clonotype was seen at least ten times. The chain has TRBV7-6 and TRBJ2-3, with TRBD1 identical over 10 bases. From germline, CDR1 is SGHVS and CDR2 FNYEAQ. There are 16 residues in the CDR3. V gave up 3 bases and J gave up 7 bases; unmatched junction bases: 10. CDR3 region: CASSFPKTGGSNTQYF. The CDR3 bases are TGTGCCAGCAGCTTCCCCAAGACAGGGGGCTCGAATACGCAGTATTTT.

This clonotype was recorded at least ten times. The rearrangement joins TRBV7-9 to TRBJ1-1, with no clear D. The CDR3 is 13 residues long. Trimming removed 0 bases from V and 5 bases from J, with 7 bases in between. Germline V gene sequence: CDR1 SEHNR, CDR2 FQNEAQ (reference sequence). Written as DNA, the CDR3 is TGTGCCAGCAGCTTAGCAGGCCTAACTGAAGCTTTCTTT. Amino acids: CASSLAGLTEAFF. Complete variable domain (other parts from reference TRBV7-9 and TRBJ1-1): DTGVSQNPRHKITKRGQNVTFRCDPISEHNRLYWYRQTLGQGPEFLTYFQNEAQLEKSRLLSDRFSAERPKGSFSTLEIQRTEQGDSAMYLCASSLAGLTEAFFGQGTRLTVV.